This entry features one T cell receptor beta chain sequence. Its target is unknown. The method was immunoSEQ multiplex PCR; TCRdb's version includes in-frame clones alone and lacks a portion of them. Of about 2.1 million clones in the sample, 85% to 95% were seen once. This sample stems from a study of shared clonotypes between healthy human individuals. Looking at the study overall: The study used three CD4 naive, three CD4 memory, two CD8 naive and one CD8 memory plate per donor.

General study results and limits: Around 4.7% was the fraction of naive CD4 clonotypes found shared across a handful of donors.

In germline, CDR1 is MNHEY, CDR2 SMNVEV (reference sequence). Trimming pared 4 bases from V and 6 bases from J, leaving 15 bases between. The CDR3 is made up of 14 amino acids. Positive CCR7 selection of CD45RO-negative cells yielded the naive CD8 cells, and terminally differentiated effector memory CD45RA+ cells were excluded. HIV-negative, healthy adults without recent acute infections or vaccinations were the donors. The chain has TRBV27 and TRBJ1-1; no firm D call. The sample was naive CD8+ T cells from PBMCs. The TCR was taken from a young man in good health. Some clones in this sample may be carry-over from other donors' samples. The CDR3 is CASSSMVGSAEAFF. CDR3 sequence (DNA): TGTGCCAGCAGTTCAATGGTCGGATCTGCTGAAGCTTTCTTT.